Following are 9 T cell receptor beta chains from one sample sequenced in a study of blood T cell repertoires in COVID-19 (dated by TCRdb to about 2020). Library method: the immunoSEQ multiplex PCR assay. The clones in this table, taken by TCRdb from immuneACCESS, are in-frame only. Not every clone is retained; where verified, under half of the shortfall comes from an unresolved V gene, and the cause of the rest is unknown. A total of 200,000 to 250,000 clones appear in this sample, about four fifths of them only once. The top ten hold 6% to 8% of the sample. Sequenced: peripheral blood. All receptors come from a woman at least 80 years old with COVID-19, enrolled during active disease.

The rearrangement joins TRBV4-2 to TRBJ2-1; TRBD1 agrees at 11 bases. Germline V CDR1 and CDR2: LGHNA, YNFKEQ. The CDR3 runs to 14 residues. The V gene end was trimmed by 3 bases and the J gene end by 9 bases; junction bases not matched to a gene: 4. The DNA for the CDR3 is TGTGCCAGCAGCCATGGACAGGGGGCAGTTGAGCAGTTCTTC. Translating gives CASSHGQGAVEQFF.

V and J are TRBV14 and TRBJ1-2; D call uncertain. Deletions cut 1 base from V and 8 bases from J, with 14 bases between. The CDR3 is 14 residues long. From germline, CDR1 is SGHDN and CDR2 FVKESK. The CDR3 coding sequence is TGTGCCAGCAGCCAAGTCGGAACCCAGAGGGGCTACACCTTC. Its protein is CASSQVGTQRGYTF.

This chain joins TRBV5-1 and TRBJ2-1; D is unclear. V was clipped by 0 bases and J by 0 bases, with 10 bases between them. CDR1 and CDR2 from the germline V gene are SGHRS and YFSETQ. The CDR3 consists of 16 residues. CDR3 nucleotide sequence: TGCGCCAGCAGCTTGGGGCTAGGCCTCTCCTACAATGAGCAGTTCTTC. Its translation: CASSLGLGLSYNEQFF. Full variable domain (missing parts from reference TRBV5-1 and TRBJ2-1): KAGVTQTPRYLIKTRGQQVTLSCSPISGHRSVSWYQQTPGQGLQFLFEYFSETQRNKGNFPGRFSGRQFSNSRSEMNVSTLELGDSALYLCASSLGLGLSYNEQFFGPGTRLTVL.

This clone was counted a single time. The CDR3 DNA follows: TGTGCCAGTAGCGCCACACCCAGGAGGGATCCTGAAGCTTTCTTT. Amino acids: CASSATPRRDPEAFF. This chain joins TRBV19 and TRBJ1-1; no clear D. Trimming shortened V by 6 bases and J by 6 bases, and 20 bases separated the two germline ends. This CDR3 has 15 residues. Germline V gene sequence: CDR1 LNHDA, CDR2 SQIVND (reference sequence).

A single count supports this clone. The genes are TRBV11-3 and TRBJ2-6, with D hard to call. The CDR3 sequence is 14 residues long. Germline V CDR1 and CDR2: SGHNT, YENEEA. The V end lost 1 base, the J end lost 3 bases, and 4 bases lay between the germline ends. The CDR3 loop reads CASSLGSGANVLTF. The CDR3 region has the DNA TGTGCCAGCAGCTTAGGGAGTGGGGCCAACGTCCTGACTTTC.

This clone was found once. The chain combines TRBV7-3 with TRBJ2-1, with 8 positions matching TRBD2. J lost 0 bases, V lost 5 bases, and 9 bases had no gene match. Germline assignment: CDR1 SGHTA and CDR2 FQGTGA. The CDR3 has 17 residues. CDR3 bases: TGTGCCAGCAGCCTTCTTGGCGGGGGGAGCTCCTACAATGAGCAGTTCTTC. Protein: CASSLLGGGSSYNEQFF.

The V call is TRBV27, the J call TRBJ1-4; TRBD1 matches at 10 bases. CDR1 and CDR2 from the germline V gene are MNHEY and SMNVEV (reference sequence). The trim removed 6 bases at V and 8 bases at J, leaving 9 bases unmatched. This CDR3 is built from 15 residues. The CDR3 region has the DNA TGTGCCAGCAGCAGATCCGGGACAGGGGTCGAAAAACTGTTTTTT. Translated: CASSRSGTGVEKLFF. Based on the CDR3 plus reference TRBV27 and TRBJ1-4, the full variable domain is EAQVTQNPRYLITVTGKKLTVTCSQNMNHEYMSWYRQDPGLGLRQIYYSMNVEVTDKGDVPEGYKVSRKEKRNFPLILESPSPNQTSLYFCASSRSGTGVEKLFFGSGTQLSVL.

The chain links TRBV5-4 to TRBJ1-3, with D possibly TRBD1 on 5 matching bases. V lost 0 bases and J lost 1, with 11 bases in between. CDR3 length: 16 residues. The V gene's germline CDR1 is SGHNT and CDR2 YYREEE (reference sequence). This CDR3 is CASSLDSGLSGNTIYF. The CDR3 DNA is TGTGCCAGCAGCTTGGATTCGGGACTTTCTGGAAACACCATATATTTT.

The CDR3 sequence: CASSHRDSGELFF. In DNA, the CDR3 is TGTGCCAGCAGCCACAGAGATTCCGGGGAGCTGTTTTTT. The rearrangement uses TRBV11-2 and TRBJ2-2; D gene unclear. CDR1 is SGHAT and CDR2 is FQNNGV in the germline V gene. V lost 5 bases and J 6 bases, leaving 10 bases between the germline ends. CDR3 length: 13 amino acids.